The entry that follows covers one TCR beta chain sequence. The target of this receptor is not known. Base qualities are not at hand, and no much larger clone is one base apart. This sample is part of a study of identifying expanded T cells in peripheral blood (dated by TCRdb to about 2019). A note on the overall study: Separate aliquots of the same genomic DNA pool were sequenced to produce technical replicates, and four replicates were compared in pairs. What the study reported, not specific to this receptor: The binomial model flagged approximately 1.2 differentially abundant clones between technical replicates, compared with about 15 over around two weeks and 18 to 20 over around four weeks. The authors expected biological variance in healthy repertoires might increase further over much longer intervals such as months to years. Variance in clone template counts between roughly 2-week samples significantly increased with total template count across all healthy donors. Across all healthy-donor time intervals, the beta-binomial model significantly lowered both the number of clones called differentially abundant and the false-positive rate.

TCRbeta CDR3 regions were profiled by bias-controlled multiplex PCR amplification of genomic DNA with the immunoSEQ Assay. The original pipeline was this. To quantify the absolute abundance of each unique TCRbeta CDR3 region, the sequences were collapsed and filtered. Differential abundance was tested with two models: a binomial (Fisher-equivalent) model and a beta-binomial model that adds time-dependent variance fitted from healthy donors. Clones with fewer than 5 combined templates were excluded, and clones with Benjamini-Hochberg FDR below 0.01 were called differentially abundant. The form v = (b*log(k)+a)^2 was used to model beta-binomial variance as a function of total template count across the two samples. Not all clones reach the TCRdb copy of this immuneACCESS table, which keeps in-frame sequences only. Checked studies attribute under half of the gap to unresolved V genes and leave the rest unexplained. V and J calls plus clone size are reproduced from that table; the DNA served to infer D and trimming. The sample table shows approximately 94,000 clones, and 80% to 90% are seen once. The ten largest clones capture 5.5% of the sample.

No immune events, such as infections, were documented for the healthy donors during the collection period. Healthy-donor blood repertoires served as a training cohort to calibrate time-dependent variance in a beta-binomial model of T-cell clone differential abundance. There were roughly 10 healthy donors in the training cohort, of whom 3 were female and 7 were male. Donor ages ranged from about 25 to 64 years, with an average of approximately 43 years. Whole blood was collected from each healthy donor at three time points spaced around 2 weeks apart and obtained from a commercial supplier. For immunosequencing, genomic DNA was extracted from unsorted whole blood. Germline trimming amounts to 6 bases on V and 3 bases on J, with 7 as the count of junction bases outside the gene matches. Counted from cysteine to phenylalanine, this CDR3 has 15 amino acids. Only the CDR3 portion is preserved as DNA: 45 bases, with reading frame beginning at the first base. CDR1 and CDR2 were assigned from the germline V gene (reference sequence) as MNHEY and SMNVEV.

This sequence was found in a person between 18 and 75 years old in good health. The material sequenced was blood. The chain employs TRBV27 and TRBJ2-2; 7 junctional bases match TRBD1. The nucleotides read TGTGCCAGCAGCTCCAGACAGGGTTACACCGGGGAGCTGTTTTTT. The resulting protein is CASSSRQGYTGELFF.